The rows below give T cell receptor beta chains drawn from one sample of a study of siplizumab effects on memory and regulatory T cells. Repertoires were generated with immunoSEQ multiplex PCR, while TCRdb's copy carries only in-frame clones and drops some. The profile shows 100,000 or so clones, 90% to 95% of them singletons. Sample: Tregs sorted from blood. Source of these receptors: a human donor in good health. The CDR3 runs from the conserved cysteine through the conserved F or W. A D gene is named only where the DNA matches it firmly.

.	TRBV9	TRBJ2-1	TGTGCCAGCAGCGTCCAGACTAACTCCTACAATGAGCAGTTCTTC	CASSVQTNSYNEQFF
.	TRBV19	TRBJ2-3	TGTGCCAGTAGGGCCCAGGGCTACACAGATACGCAGTATTTT	CASRAQGYTDTQYF
.	TRBV4-2	TRBJ2-7	TGTGCCAGCAGCCAACCGGGAAGCCTATCCTACGAGCAGTACTTC	CASSQPGSLSYEQYF
TRBD1	TRBV7-6	TRBJ1-1	TGTGCCAGCAGCACCCAGGGGGCGGGAACTGAAGCTTTCTTT	CASSTQGAGTEAFF
TRBD2	TRBV6-1	TRBJ2-7	TGTGCCAGCAGTGACCACCGGACTAGCGGGAGGCTCGAGCAGTACTTC	CASSDHRTSGRLEQYF
.	TRBV28	TRBJ1-4	TGTGCCAGCAGTCTCGGGCGGATAGAAAAACTGTTTTTT	CASSLGRIEKLFF
TRBD2	TRBV4-1	TRBJ2-7	TGCGCCAGCAGCCAATTATTCGCTCGGGGGTCGCCTAGCGGCTTGTACGAGCAGTACTTC	CASSQLFARGSPSGLYEQYF
.	TRBV6-5	TRBJ1-2	TGTGCCAGCGGCTTTCTGCAGGGCCCTTCCTATGGCTACACCTTC	CASGFLQGPSYGYTF
TRBD2	TRBV30	TRBJ2-3	TGTGCCTGGAGTGGGACTAGCGGAGGGAATACGCAGTATTTT	CAWSGTSGGNTQYF
TRBD1	TRBV25-1	TRBJ1-2	TGTGCCAGCAGTGAGACAGGGGCTAACTATGGCTACACCTTC	CASSETGANYGYTF
.	TRBV9	TRBJ1-3	TGTGCCAGCAGCGTGGGTAGCTCTGGAAACACCATATATTTT	CASSVGSSGNTIYF